The clone carrying this T cell receptor (beta chain) was seen repeatedly, ten times or more. Its matching antigen is unknown. Authors of the study amplified TCR beta CDR3 regions from RNA transcripts. HTBI primers were the set used in a first-round RT-PCR of the TCR CDR3. TCRdb re-called the multiplex PCR reads through MiXCR, storing one row per CDR3 protein. The sample records under 450,000 distinct CDR3 sequences, less than 20% being singletons. This entry belongs to a study of T cells in Graves' hyperthyroidism and ophthalmopathy. Recently diagnosed hyperthyroidism of less than 2 months' duration affected patients aged 18 to 65. Findings of the study overall: The model foresaw ophthalmopathy a median approximately 6.1 months prior to onset.

This CDR3 has 15 amino acids. Per the germline V gene, CDR1 is DFQATT and CDR2 is SNEGSKA (reference sequence). J lost 4 bases, V lost 6 bases, and 8 bases had no gene match. The chain employs TRBV20-1 and TRBJ2-2; 10 bases line up with TRBD1. Sequencing was carried out using blood. This TCR came from a woman between 18 and 30 years old with Graves' hyperthyroidism. CDR3 nucleotide sequence: TGCAGTGCCAGCCCCGGGACAGGGGTCACCGGGGAGCTGTTTTTT. Its translation: CSASPGTGVTGELFF.